The clone carrying this T cell receptor beta chain was seen only once. Its antigen is unknown. This sample was included in a study of CD8+ T cells in alopecia areata. At the level of the study: Treatment comprised oral tofacitinib, 5 to 10 mg twice daily, in treated patients.

Alopecia areata patients gave lesional scalp punch biopsies and peripheral blood samples. It was from PBMCs that CD4+ and CD8+ T cells were sorted. V was pared by 5 bases and J by 5 bases, with 13 bases between. Germline lookup yields CDR1 LNHDA and CDR2 SQIVND (reference sequence). The CDR3 length is 13 residues. The authors extracted RNA and reverse transcribed it into cDNA as the sequencing template. The table came from immunoSEQ multiplex PCR; TCRdb's copy has only in-frame clones and leaves some out. Counted here are 150,000 or so clones, about 89% occurring once; the ten biggest clones make up approximately 16%. Study-wide results and caveats: Clonality exceeded that of normal scalp in lesional scalp, most notably in alopecia totalis/universalis.

The sequencing here drew on CD8+ T cells sorted from blood, taken at week 0. The clonotype originates from a human donor with alopecia areata. The chain joins TRBV19 to TRBJ2-7; unclear D gene. CDR3 sequence: CASSLLGGDEQYF. The CDR3 DNA reads as TGTGCCAGTAGTCTCCTGGGTGGGGACGAGCAGTACTTC. Filled out from reference TRBV19 and TRBJ2-7, the complete variable domain reads DGGITQSPKYLFRKEGQNVTLSCEQNLNHDAMYWYRQDPGQGLRLIYYSQIVNDFQKGDIAEGYSVSREKKESFPLTVTSAQKNPTAFYLCASSLLGGDEQYFGPGTRLTVT.